One and the same sample provided the 9 T cell receptor beta chains below, sequenced in a study of blood T cell repertoires in COVID-19. Produced via immunoSEQ multiplex PCR; TCRdb's table is partial and in-frame only. The sample gives tens of thousands of clones, roughly 89% of which show up once; approximately 5.2% is in the top ten. Sequencing was performed on peripheral blood. The receptors shown here come from a woman of 80 years or more with active COVID-19.

This sequence joins TRBV3-1 (or the pseudogene TRBV3-2) and TRBJ2-1; D is undetermined. The CDR3 loop spans 16 amino acids. The V gene's germline CDR1 is LGHDT and CDR2 YNNKEL (reference sequence). V was shortened by 0 bases and J by 5 bases, with 14 bases between the two germline ends. In DNA, the CDR3 is TGTGCCAGCAGCCAAGAGCCCTACTTAGAAAACAATGAGCAGTTCTTC. It is translated as CASSQEPYLENNEQFF.

The V call is TRBV30, the J call TRBJ1-1, with TRBD1 as a possible D gene (6 bases). This CDR3 region has 13 residues. The germline CDR1 and CDR2 sequences are GTSNPN and SVGIG (reference sequence). Trimming removed 5 bases at V and 4 bases at J, with 14 bases between. The CDR3 is CAWQGNRATEAFF. The CDR3 nucleotides read TGTGCCTGGCAGGGGAATAGGGCCACTGAAGCTTTCTTT.

The V call is TRBV3-1 (or the pseudogene TRBV3-2), the J call TRBJ2-3, with a tentative D call TRBD2 (6 bases). Germline assignment: CDR1 LGHDT and CDR2 YNNKEL (reference sequence). V lost 0 bases, J lost 2 bases, and 15 bases lay in between. This CDR3 region has 17 residues. CDR3 DNA sequence: TGTGCCAGCAGCCAAGATTTAGGAGGGAGTTCCACAGATACGCAGTATTTT. Its translation is CASSQDLGGSSTDTQYF.

The chain couples TRBV7-6 to TRBJ2-2; possibly TRBD1 for D (6 bases). The CDR3 is made up of 13 amino acids. V was pared by 6 bases and J by 6 bases, with 11 bases between. Germline assignment: CDR1 SGHVS and CDR2 FNYEAQ. The CDR3 is CASRPWGPGELFF. CDR3 bases: TGTGCCAGCAGACCCTGGGGGCCCGGGGAGCTGTTTTTT.

The rearrangement links TRBV5-8 to TRBJ2-5; TRBD1 agrees at 7 bases. The CDR3 is made up of 13 amino acids. The germline gives CDR1 SGHTS, CDR2 YDEGEE. Germline trimming cut 2 bases from V and 4 bases from J; bases unmatched to any gene: 2. The CDR3 DNA is TGTGCCAGCAGCTTAAGGGACAGAGAGACCCAGTACTTC. Translation: CASSLRDRETQYF.

V gene TRBV6-5 combines with J gene TRBJ2-3; 12 bases line up with TRBD2. The germline CDR1 and CDR2 sequences are MNHEY and SVGAGI. This CDR3 spans 15 amino acids. Trimming cost V 10 bases and J 3 bases; bases outside gene matches: 8. The CDR3 nucleotides read TGTGCCAACTCGAGACTAGCGGGAGAAACAGATACGCAGTATTTT. Translating it yields CANSRLAGETDTQYF.

This clone appeared a single time. The chain carries TRBV18 and TRBJ2-5; perhaps TRBD1 as D (6 bases). The ends were cut back, 1 base at V and 2 bases at J, with 14 bases in the middle. Germline V gene data show CDR1 as KGHSH and CDR2 as LQKENI. This CDR3 is 16 amino acids long. Here the CDR3 reads CASSPRGRGRQETQYF. The CDR3 DNA reads TGTGCCAGCTCACCACGGGGCAGGGGACGTCAAGAGACCCAGTACTTC.

The chain uses TRBV4-3 and TRBJ2-2; unclear D gene. V lost 0 bases and J lost 0, with 11 bases in between. This CDR3 has 17 residues. CDR1 is LGHNA, CDR2 YSLEER, per germline. CDR3 nucleotides: TGCGCCAGCAGCCAAGATCTTGAGGTTACGAACACCGGGGAGCTGTTTTTT. Amino acids: CASSQDLEVTNTGELFF.

There are a few counts of this clone. This chain links TRBV6-2 or TRBV6-3 with TRBJ1-5; TRBD1 matches at 10 bases. Trimming took 5 bases from V and 7 from J; bases not matched to a gene: 11. The CDR3 length is 16 residues. Germline V gene data show CDR1 as MNHEY and CDR2 as SVGEGT. The CDR3 nucleotides are TGTGCCAGCAGTAGACGACAGGGGGCGCGAGGACAGCCCCAGCATTTT. It translates to CASSRRQGARGQPQHF.